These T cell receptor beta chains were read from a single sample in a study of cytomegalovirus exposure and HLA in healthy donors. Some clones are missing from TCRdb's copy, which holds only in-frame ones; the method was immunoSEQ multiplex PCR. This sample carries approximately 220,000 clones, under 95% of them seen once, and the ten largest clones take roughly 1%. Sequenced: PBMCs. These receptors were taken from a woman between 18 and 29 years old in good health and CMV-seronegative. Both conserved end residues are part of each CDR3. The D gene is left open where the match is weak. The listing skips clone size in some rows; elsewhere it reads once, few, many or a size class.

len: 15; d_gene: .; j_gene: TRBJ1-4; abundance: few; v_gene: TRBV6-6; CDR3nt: TGTGCCAGCAGCGCCCACGGAACCACAGGGTCGAGCGTGTTTTTT; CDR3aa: CASSAHGTTGSSVFF
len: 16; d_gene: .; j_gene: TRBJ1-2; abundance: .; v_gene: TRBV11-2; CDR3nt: TGTGCCAGCAGCTTTCGACAGCCGTACACTAACTATGGCTACACCTTC; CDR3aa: CASSFRQPYTNYGYTF
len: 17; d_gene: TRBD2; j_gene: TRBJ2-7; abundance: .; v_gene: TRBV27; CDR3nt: TGTGCCAGCAGTTTAATGAGACCCAGCGGGAGTCTCTACGAGCAGTACTTC; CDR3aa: CASSLMRPSGSLYEQYF
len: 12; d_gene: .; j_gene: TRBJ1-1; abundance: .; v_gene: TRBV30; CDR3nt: TGTGCCTGGATGGGGGGTAGTGCTGAAGCTTTCTTT; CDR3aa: CAWMGGSAEAFF
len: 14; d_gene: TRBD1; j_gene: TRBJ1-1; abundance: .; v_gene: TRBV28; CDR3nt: TGTGCCAGCAGTCGACAGGGTCGAGATACTGAAGCTTTCTTT; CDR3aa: CASSRQGRDTEAFF
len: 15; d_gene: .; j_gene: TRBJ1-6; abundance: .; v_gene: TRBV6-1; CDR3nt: TGTGCCAGCAGCACACAGGGAGTGTCGGCTTCACCCCTCCACTTT; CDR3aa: CASSTQGVSASPLHF
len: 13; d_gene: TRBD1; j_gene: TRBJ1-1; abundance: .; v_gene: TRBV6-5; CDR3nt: TGTGCCAGCAGCCAACAGGGGAGCACTGAAGCTTTCTTT; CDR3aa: CASSQQGSTEAFF
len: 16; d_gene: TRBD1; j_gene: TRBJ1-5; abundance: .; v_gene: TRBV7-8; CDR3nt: TGTGCCAGCAGCTTATATTGGGACAGGGGAAGTCAGCCCCAGCATTTT; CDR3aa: CASSLYWDRGSQPQHF
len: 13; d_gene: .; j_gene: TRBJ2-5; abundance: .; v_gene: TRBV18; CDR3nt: TGTGCCAGCTCACCTAACTCGGAGGAGACCCAGTACTTC; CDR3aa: CASSPNSEETQYF
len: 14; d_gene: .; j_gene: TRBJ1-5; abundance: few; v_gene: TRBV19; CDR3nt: TGTGCCAGTAGTATAGAGTCAGATATTCAGCCCCAGCATTTT; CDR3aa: CASSIESDIQPQHF
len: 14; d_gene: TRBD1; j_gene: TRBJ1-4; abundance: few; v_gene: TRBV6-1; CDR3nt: TGTGCCAGCAACAGGGGACAGGGTTATGAAAAACTGTTTTTT; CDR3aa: CASNRGQGYEKLFF
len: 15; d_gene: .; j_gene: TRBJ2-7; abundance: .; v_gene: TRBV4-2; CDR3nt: TGTGCCAGCAGCTCATTGGGGGCTAGTTCCGAAGAGCAGTACTTC; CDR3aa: CASSSLGASSEEQYF
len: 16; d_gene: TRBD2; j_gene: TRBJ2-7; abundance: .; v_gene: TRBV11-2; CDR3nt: TGTGCCAGCAGCTTAGGGGGACTAGCGGGTATTTACGAGCAGTACTTC; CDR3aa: CASSLGGLAGIYEQYF
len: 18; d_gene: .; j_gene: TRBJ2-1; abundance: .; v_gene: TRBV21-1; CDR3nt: TGTGCCAGCAGCAATGGCCTTCCGGTTGACAGGGGATACAATGAGCAGTTCTTC; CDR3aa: CASSNGLPVDRGYNEQFF
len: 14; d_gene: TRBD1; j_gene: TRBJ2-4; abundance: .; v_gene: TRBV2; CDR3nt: TGTGCCAGCGGCGACAGGGTAGCCAAAAACATTCAGTACTTC; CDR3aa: CASGDRVAKNIQYF
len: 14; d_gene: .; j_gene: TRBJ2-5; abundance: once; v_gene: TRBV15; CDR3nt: TGTGCCACCAGCAGAGCGCTAGCGCAAGAGACCCAGTACTTC; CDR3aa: CATSRALAQETQYF
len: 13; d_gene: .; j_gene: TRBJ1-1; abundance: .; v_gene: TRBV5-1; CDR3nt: TGCGCCAGCACTCGGGGAACGAACACTGAAGCTTTCTTT; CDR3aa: CASTRGTNTEAFF
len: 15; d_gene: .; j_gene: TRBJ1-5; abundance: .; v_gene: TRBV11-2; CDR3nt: TGTGCCAGCAGCTTAGTAGGGGCGGGCAATCAGCCCCAGCATTTT; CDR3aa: CASSLVGAGNQPQHF
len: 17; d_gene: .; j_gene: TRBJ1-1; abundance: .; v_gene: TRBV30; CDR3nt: TGTGCCTGGAGCCCCTTGGGGGGCGGGGGCGAGGACACTGAAGCTTTCTTT; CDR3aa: CAWSPLGGGGEDTEAFF
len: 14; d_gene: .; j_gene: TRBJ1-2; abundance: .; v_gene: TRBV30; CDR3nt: TGTGCCTGGAGTCTGCAGCAGCTAGCCTATGGCTACACCTTC; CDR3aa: CAWSLQQLAYGYTF
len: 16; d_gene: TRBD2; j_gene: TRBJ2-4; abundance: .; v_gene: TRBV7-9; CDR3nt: TGTGCCAGCAGCTTAGAGGGGTTTGGGACTAGACGCATTCAGTACTTC; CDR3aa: CASSLEGFGTRRIQYF
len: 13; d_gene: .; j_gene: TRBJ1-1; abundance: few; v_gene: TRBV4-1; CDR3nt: TGCGCCAGCAGCCAACTTATCGGCACTGAAGCTTTCTTT; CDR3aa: CASSQLIGTEAFF
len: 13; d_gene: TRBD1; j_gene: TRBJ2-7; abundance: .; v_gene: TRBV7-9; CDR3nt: TGTGCCAGCAGCCCGGACAGGGCCTACGAGCAGTACTTC; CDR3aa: CASSPDRAYEQYF
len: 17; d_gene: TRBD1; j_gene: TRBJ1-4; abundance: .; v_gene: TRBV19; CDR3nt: TGTGCCAGTAGTCTCGGACAGGGGGCAAAGACTAATGAAAAACTGTTTTTT; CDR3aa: CASSLGQGAKTNEKLFF
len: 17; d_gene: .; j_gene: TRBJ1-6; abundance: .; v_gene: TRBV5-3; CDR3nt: TGTGCCAGAAGCTCCCCGGACAGACCTGGCAAAATGTCACCCCTCCACTTT; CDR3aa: CARSSPDRPGKMSPLHF
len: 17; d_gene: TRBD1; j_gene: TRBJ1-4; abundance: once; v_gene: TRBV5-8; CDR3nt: TGTGCCAGCAGCGCCGGACAGGGCTTCGCAACTAATGAAAAACTGTTTTTT; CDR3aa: CASSAGQGFATNEKLFF
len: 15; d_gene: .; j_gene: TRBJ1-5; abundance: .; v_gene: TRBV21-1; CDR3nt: TGTGCCAGCAGCAAATATCAGGTTAGCAATCAGCCCCAGCATTTT; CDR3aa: CASSKYQVSNQPQHF
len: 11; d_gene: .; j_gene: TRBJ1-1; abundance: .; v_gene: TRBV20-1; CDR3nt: TGCAGTGCTAGAGATATAAATGAAGCTTTCTTT; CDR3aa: CSARDINEAFF